These 32 T cell receptor beta chains originate from one sample sequenced in a study of blood T cell repertoires in COVID-19. Libraries were prepared by immunoSEQ multiplex PCR; TCRdb keeps only in-frame clonotypes and omits some of them. The data hold tens of thousands of clones, with around four fifths observed a single time. Sequences were obtained from peripheral blood. The source of these receptors is a woman in her 70s with acute or convalescent COVID-19.

The chain recombines TRBV5-1 with TRBJ1-2, with a tentative D call TRBD1 (6 bases). The germline gives CDR1 SGHRS, CDR2 YFSETQ. The V gene lost 4 bases and the J gene lost 7 bases, with 14 bases spanning the gap. The CDR3 runs to 13 residues. The CDR3 sequence is CASSMDSLGGYTF. The CDR3 region has the DNA TGCGCCAGCAGCATGGACAGTTTAGGTGGCTACACCTTC. The full variable domain, rest sourced from reference TRBV5-1 and TRBJ1-2, is KAGVTQTPRYLIKTRGQQVTLSCSPISGHRSVSWYQQTPGQGLQFLFEYFSETQRNKGNFPGRFSGRQFSNSRSEMNVSTLELGDSALYLCASSMDSLGGYTFGSGTRLTVV.

This chain links TRBV18 with TRBJ1-5; TRBD1 aligns across 8 bases. V dropped 2 bases and J dropped 3; count of bases not matched to a gene: 9. The CDR3 consists of 17 residues. Germline V gene lookup returns CDR1 KGHSH and CDR2 LQKENI. The CDR3 reads CASSPGQGGPHNQPQHF. DNA of the CDR3: TGTGCCAGCTCACCAGGACAGGGCGGACCACACAATCAGCCCCAGCATTTT.

V gene TRBV11-3 combines with J gene TRBJ2-1, with D unresolved. The V end was cut by 5 bases, the J end by 9 bases, with 14 bases between. CDR1 is SGHNT, CDR2 YENEEA, per germline. CDR3 size: 13 residues. The CDR3 coding sequence is TGTGCCAGCAGCCCTCTTTTTTCAGTTGAGCAGTTCTTC. Protein product: CASSPLFSVEQFF.

V usage is TRBV6-5 and J usage is TRBJ1-5; tentative D call: TRBD1 (6 bases). From germline, CDR1 is MNHEY and CDR2 SVGAGI. The CDR3 contains 14 residues. Trimming shortened V by 10 bases and J by 1 base, and 14 bases separated the two germline ends. Here the CDR3 reads CATSGTGSNQPQHF. CDR3 sequence (DNA): TGTGCCACGAGTGGAACAGGGAGCAATCAGCCCCAGCATTTT.

V usage is TRBV5-4 and J usage is TRBJ2-4, with 7 bases identical to TRBD2. The CDR3 loop spans 16 amino acids. Per germline, CDR1 SGHNT and CDR2 YYREEE (reference sequence). Trimming cost V 5 bases and J 1 base; bases outside gene matches: 9. The CDR3 DNA reads as TGTGCCAGCAGTTATCGGGGGGACGGGGCCAAAAACATTCAGTACTTC. It codes for CASSYRGDGAKNIQYF. Variable domain in full (rest from reference TRBV5-4 and TRBJ2-4): ETGVTQSPTHLIKTRGQQVTLRCSSQSGHNTVSWYQQALGQGPQFIFQYYREEENGRGNFPPRFSGLQFPNYSSELNVNALELDDSALYLCASSYRGDGAKNIQYFGAGTRLSVL.

The V and J genes are TRBV27 and TRBJ1-4, with 12 positions matching TRBD1. V shed 4 bases and J 8 bases; nucleotides not matched to a gene: 8. This CDR3 region has 16 residues. Germline V CDR1 and CDR2: MNHEY, SMNVEV (reference sequence). CDR3 sequence reads: CASSSKRDRGREKLFF. CDR3 nucleotide sequence: TGTGCCAGCAGTTCCAAACGGGACAGGGGGCGAGAAAAACTGTTTTTT.

The J gene is TRBJ1-1, the V gene TRBV19; perhaps TRBD1 as D (5 bases). This CDR3 has 12 amino acids. The V end lost 7 bases, the J end lost 3 bases, and 9 bases lay between the germline ends. CDR1 is LNHDA, CDR2 SQIVND, per germline (reference sequence). The CDR3 spells CASMAGYTEAFF. As DNA, the CDR3 is TGTGCCAGTATGGCAGGGTACACTGAAGCTTTCTTT.

In this sample, this clone turned up a few times. V usage is TRBV28 and J usage is TRBJ2-1; D gene unclear. CDR1 is MDHEN, CDR2 SYDVKM, per germline. The V end was cut by 1 base, the J end by 10 bases, with 11 bases between. This CDR3 contains 13 residues. CDR3 nucleotides: TGTGCCAGCAGTTTATTAGCCCGGGTGGAGCAGTTCTTC. As protein: CASSLLARVEQFF.

The chain recombines TRBV6-5 with TRBJ1-2; possible D gene TRBD1, 6 bases. Germline loops: CDR1 MNHEY, CDR2 SVGAGI. The germline V and J ends were trimmed by 0 bases and 8 bases, with 16 bases remaining between them. The CDR3 extends over 15 amino acids. CDR3 region: CASSYSRGGVVGYTF. The CDR3 DNA reads as TGTGCCAGCAGTTACTCGCGAGGGGGAGTGGTAGGCTACACCTTC.

This clone appeared a single time. V is TRBV5-1 and J is TRBJ1-1; 7 bases map to TRBD1. This CDR3 is built from 15 residues. Germline-derived CDR1 and CDR2 are SGHRS and YFSETQ. Unmatched junction bases numbered 6, after V lost 1 base and J lost 3 bases. In DNA, the CDR3 is TGCGCCAGCAGCTTGCTCGGACAGGTTTACACTGAAGCTTTCTTT. Its protein product is CASSLLGQVYTEAFF.

This clone showed up just a few times. The chain uses TRBV27 and TRBJ1-1, with 7 bases fitting TRBD1. CDR1 MNHEY and CDR2 SMNVEV come from the germline V gene (reference sequence). The CDR3 runs 11 residues. Trimming took 6 bases from V and 8 from J; bases not matched to a gene: 3. This CDR3 is CASRSTGEAFF. The CDR3 coding sequence is TGTGCCAGCAGGTCGACAGGGGAAGCTTTCTTT.

Details on this clone: Different DNA sequences within this sample yield the same CDR3. The chain has TRBV2 and TRBJ1-2; D ambiguous. The CDR3 has 11 amino acids. The germline V and J ends were trimmed by 5 bases and 1 base, with 2 bases remaining between them. The germline gives CDR1 SNHLY, CDR2 FYNNEI. CDR3 loop: CASSLNYGYTF. In nucleotides, the CDR3 is TGTGCCAGCAGTCTTAACTATGGCTACACCTTC.

The chain employs TRBV5-1 and TRBJ1-2; 8 nucleotides line up with TRBD1. Trimming cost V 3 bases and J 3 bases; bases outside gene matches: 7. The CDR3 has 15 residues. CDR1 and CDR2 from the germline V gene are SGHRS and YFSETQ. CDR3 nucleotide sequence: TGCGCCAGCAGCTCGGTGGGACAGGTGGACTATGGCTACACCTTC. Residues: CASSSVGQVDYGYTF. Together with reference TRBV5-1 and TRBJ1-2, the CDR3 gives the full variable domain: KAGVTQTPRYLIKTRGQQVTLSCSPISGHRSVSWYQQTPGQGLQFLFEYFSETQRNKGNFPGRFSGRQFSNSRSEMNVSTLELGDSALYLCASSSVGQVDYGYTFGSGTRLTVV.

The chain has TRBV24-1 and TRBJ2-7; 8 bases are shared with TRBD1. The V segment lost 4 bases and the J segment 3 bases; nucleotides outside the gene matches: 10. This CDR3 is built from 16 residues. The germline gives CDR1 KGHDR, CDR2 SFDVKD. The CDR3 sequence: CATSDGASGGNYEQYF. The CDR3 DNA is TGTGCCACCAGTGACGGAGCGTCAGGGGGCAACTACGAGCAGTACTTC.

The CDR3 sequence is CASSIGQGAYGYTF. CDR3 coding DNA: TGTGCCAGCAGTATAGGACAGGGAGCGTATGGCTACACCTTC. The rearrangement links TRBV2 to TRBJ1-2; TRBD1 matches at 8 bases. CDR3 length equals 14 residues. After removal of 5 bases from V and 5 bases from J, the junction contained 7 bases not matched to a gene. CDR1 and CDR2 from the germline V gene are SNHLY and FYNNEI.

This clone is a singleton in its sample. This chain joins TRBV5-1 and TRBJ1-1, with D unresolved. Trimming cost V 0 bases and J 3 bases, with 12 bases left between them. CDR3 length: 15 amino acids. Germline V lookup: CDR1 SGHRS, CDR2 YFSETQ. CDR3 in DNA: TGCGCCAGCAGCTTGGTACGGCGGGGTGACACTGAAGCTTTCTTT. Its translation: CASSLVRRGDTEAFF.

This chain joins TRBV2 and TRBJ2-2, with unresolved D. V shed 3 bases and J shed 6 bases, with 11 bases lying between them. The CDR3 covers 14 residues. The germline gives CDR1 SNHLY, CDR2 FYNNEI. CDR3 bases: TGTGCCAGCAGTGAGCTCCTGGCAGCCGGGGAGCTGTTTTTT. Translating gives CASSELLAAGELFF. The full variable domain, completed using reference TRBV2 and TRBJ2-2, is EPEVTQTPSHQVTQMGQEVILRCVPISNHLYFYWYRQILGQKVEFLVSFYNNEISEKSEIFDDQFSVERPDGSNFTLKIRSTKLEDSAMYFCASSELLAAGELFFGEGSRLTVL.

This clone was seen a single time. This sequence joins TRBV3-1 (or the pseudogene TRBV3-2) and TRBJ1-1, with D perhaps TRBD1 (5 bases). There are 14 residues in the CDR3. Germline CDR1 reads LGHDT; CDR2 reads YNNKEL (reference sequence). V lost 6 bases to trimming and J lost 1 base, with 12 bases between them. The CDR3 sequence is CASSLFDRNTEAFF. The CDR3, as DNA: TGTGCCAGCAGTCTTTTTGACAGGAACACTGAAGCTTTCTTT.

This chain uses TRBV19 with TRBJ2-7; perhaps TRBD1 as D (5 bases). The germline gives CDR1 LNHDA, CDR2 SQIVND (reference sequence). The CDR3 is 13 residues long. V lost 4 bases and J 0 bases, leaving 7 bases between the germline ends. The CDR3 nucleotides read TGTGCCAGTAGTAGGCAGGGCTCCTACGAGCAGTACTTC. It is translated as CASSRQGSYEQYF. The entire variable domain, with the rest obtained from reference TRBV19 and TRBJ2-7, is as follows: DGGITQSPKYLFRKEGQNVTLSCEQNLNHDAMYWYRQDPGQGLRLIYYSQIVNDFQKGDIAEGYSVSREKKESFPLTVTSAQKNPTAFYLCASSRQGSYEQYFGPGTRLTVT.

The chain employs TRBV6-5 and TRBJ1-4, with no clear D. The V and J ends lost 5 bases and 4 bases respectively, with 11 bases between them. The germline V gene has CDR1 MNHEY and CDR2 SVGAGI. The CDR3 runs to 14 residues. CDR3 region: CASSHYSYNEKLFF. DNA of the CDR3: TGTGCCAGCAGTCATTACAGCTATAATGAAAAACTGTTTTTT.

This sequence joins TRBV28 and TRBJ1-1, with 7 bases fitting TRBD1. V was pared by 6 bases and J by 0 bases, with 4 bases of the junction left unmatched. CDR3 length: 14 amino acids. The germline gives CDR1 MDHEN, CDR2 SYDVKM. CDR3 DNA sequence: TGTGCCAGCAGCCGGACAGGCATGAACACTGAAGCTTTCTTT. Protein: CASSRTGMNTEAFF.

V usage is TRBV5-1 and J usage is TRBJ2-1; 7 bases align to TRBD1. CDR3 length: 15 residues. With 2 bases clipped from V and 4 bases from J, the junction kept 6 bases outside the gene matches. The germline V gene has CDR1 SGHRS and CDR2 YFSETQ. The CDR3 spells CASSLRGQIYNEQFF. Here the CDR3 DNA reads TGCGCCAGCAGCTTAAGGGGGCAAATATACAATGAGCAGTTCTTC. Full variable domain (outside the CDR3, taken from reference TRBV5-1 and TRBJ2-1): KAGVTQTPRYLIKTRGQQVTLSCSPISGHRSVSWYQQTPGQGLQFLFEYFSETQRNKGNFPGRFSGRQFSNSRSEMNVSTLELGDSALYLCASSLRGQIYNEQFFGPGTRLTVL.

This sequence joins TRBV6-5 and TRBJ1-4; no clear D. Per the germline V gene, CDR1 is MNHEY and CDR2 is SVGAGI. CDR3 length: 13 amino acids. Trimming left V 8 bases short and J 3 bases short, with 10 bases between. The DNA for the CDR3 is TGTGCCAGCCGGGGTCCGGCTAATGAAAAACTGTTTTTT. Protein: CASRGPANEKLFF.

The rearrangement uses TRBV6-2 or TRBV6-3 and TRBJ1-1, with D perhaps matching TRBD1 (5 bases). The CDR3 consists of 14 residues. Trimming pared 6 bases from V and 3 bases from J, leaving 14 bases between. Germline V lookup: CDR1 MNHEY, CDR2 SVGEGT. CDR3 sequence (DNA): TGTGCCAGCAGCCGACTCGGGGGGTACACTGAAGCTTTCTTT. Translation: CASSRLGGYTEAFF.

In DNA, the CDR3 is TGTGCCAGCAGCCAAGAACAAGCCAGTGGGGGGTATAATGGCTACACCTTC. It codes for CASSQEQASGGYNGYTF. This sequence joins TRBV4-2 and TRBJ1-2, with D tentatively TRBD1 (5 bases). Germline V gene sequence: CDR1 LGHNA, CDR2 YNFKEQ. The CDR3 runs 17 residues. Between the trimmed V and J ends, which lost 0 bases and 6 bases, there was a span of 20 bases.

This rearrangement joins TRBV5-1 to TRBJ1-2; D may be TRBD1 (5 bases). This CDR3 has 15 residues. Trimming took off 2 bases at V and 0 bases at J, with 11 bases between the two ends. Germline V gene lookup returns CDR1 SGHRS and CDR2 YFSETQ. CDR3 bases: TGCGCCAGCAGCTTAACAGGCCAAGCTAACTATGGCTACACCTTC. Encoded protein: CASSLTGQANYGYTF.

The genes are TRBV7-2 and TRBJ2-1; D may be TRBD2 (7 bases). The germline V and J ends were trimmed by 5 bases and 1 base, with 12 bases remaining between them. The germline V gene encodes CDR1 SGHTA and CDR2 FQGNSA. The CDR3 is 15 amino acids. The CDR3 is CASSRGAISYNEQFF. DNA for the CDR3: TGTGCCAGCAGCCGGGGGGCTATTTCCTACAATGAGCAGTTCTTC.

The rearrangement joins TRBV24-1 to TRBJ2-2; 13 bases align to TRBD2. J lost 8 bases, V lost 3 bases, and 5 bases had no gene match. Germline V gene sequence: CDR1 KGHDR, CDR2 SFDVKD. The CDR3 length is 16 residues. The DNA for the CDR3 is TGTGCCACCAGTGATCTGGGACTAGCGGGATCGGGGGAGCTGTTTTTT. Translating gives CATSDLGLAGSGELFF.

V usage is TRBV5-1 and J usage is TRBJ1-2; 9 bases match TRBD1. CDR3 length equals 14 residues. V was clipped by 5 bases and J by 6 bases; unmatched bases: 8. Germline V gene lookup returns CDR1 SGHRS and CDR2 YFSETQ. Here the CDR3 reads CASRNTWTGDGYTF. CDR3 coding DNA: TGCGCCAGCAGAAATACGTGGACAGGGGATGGCTACACCTTC.

The CDR3 protein is CASSLGMYRNTEAFF. The CDR3, as DNA: TGCGCCAGCAGCTTGGGAATGTACAGGAACACTGAAGCTTTCTTT. The V call is TRBV5-1, the J call TRBJ1-1; D ambiguous. Germline V lookup: CDR1 SGHRS, CDR2 YFSETQ. The V end lost 0 bases, the J end lost 1 base, and 10 bases lay between the germline ends. The CDR3 extends over 15 amino acids.

Only a few counts were recorded for this clone. This chain links TRBV28 with TRBJ1-1, with 7 bases that match TRBD1. V was pared by 6 bases and J by 1 base, with 5 bases of the junction left unmatched. The CDR3 runs to 14 residues. The germline gives CDR1 MDHEN, CDR2 SYDVKM. The CDR3 is CASRPQGWNTEAFF. CDR3 nucleotide sequence: TGTGCCAGCAGACCACAGGGGTGGAACACTGAAGCTTTCTTT.

V and J are TRBV5-8 and TRBJ1-2; 8 bases match TRBD1. J was trimmed by 4 bases and V by 4 bases; bases with no gene match: 12. This CDR3 has 16 amino acids. The germline gives CDR1 SGHTS, CDR2 YDEGEE. CDR3: CASSHWTGQSGYGYTF. The CDR3 DNA reads TGTGCCAGCAGCCACTGGACAGGGCAATCGGGCTATGGCTACACCTTC.